The 13 T cell receptor beta chains presented below share a single source sample, sequenced in a study of spatial heterogeneity in lung cancer. TCRdb fed the 5' RACE reads into MiXCR, producing one record per CDR3 protein. The sample lists tens of thousands of distinct CDR3 sequences; about 13% were seen once. Noted time point: sample taken at primary tumor resection. Sequencing of whole RNA from tumor, nontumor lung or frozen PBMC involved no sorting. The sequencing used PBMCs, collected at surgery. These receptors all stem from a male donor with early-stage non-small cell lung cancer.

The chain links TRBV30 to TRBJ2-7; 8 bases match TRBD2. Germline V gives CDR1 GTSNPN, CDR2 SVGIG (reference sequence). V lost 1 base to trimming and J lost 1 base; unmatched junction nucleotides: 9. The CDR3 runs to 16 residues. This CDR3 reads CAWSALAGRPSYEQYF. The DNA of the CDR3 is TGTGCCTGGAGTGCCCTAGCGGGCCGACCTTCCTACGAGCAGTACTTC.

This clonotype was recorded once. This may stem from a read error, because a much larger clone lies one nucleotide away. This rearrangement joins TRBV5-1 to TRBJ2-5; 7 bases map to TRBD1. This CDR3 is built from 16 residues. Germline CDR1 is SGHRS and CDR2 is YFSETQ. DNA for the CDR3: TGCGCCAGCAGCTTGGACAGGGGAGCTCGGGGAGAGTCCCAGTACTTC. Amino acids: CASSLDRGARGESQYF.

The V and J genes are TRBV2 and TRBJ2-1, with 13 nucleotides matching TRBD2. The V gene's germline CDR1 is SNHLY and CDR2 FYNNEI. This CDR3 contains 15 residues. V lost 4 bases to trimming and J lost 9 bases; unmatched junction nucleotides: 6. CDR3 DNA sequence: TGTGCCAGCAGTGCTGGACTAGCGGGAGAGGTTGAGCAGTTCTTC. This gives the protein CASSAGLAGEVEQFF.

The chain is built from TRBV18 and TRBJ2-5; 7 bases match TRBD2. The junction had 6 bases not matched to a gene; V was cut back by 3 bases and J by 5 bases. Germline V gene data show CDR1 as KGHSH and CDR2 as LQKENI. This CDR3 comprises 14 residues. CDR3: CASSPGGTAETQYF. Here the CDR3 DNA reads TGTGCCAGCTCACCGGGGGGGACTGCGGAGACCCAGTACTTC. The whole variable domain, filled in from reference TRBV18 and TRBJ2-5, reads NAGVMQNPRHLVRRRGQEARLRCSPMKGHSHVYWYRQLPEEGLKFMVYLQKENIIDESGMPKERFSAEFPKEGPSILRIQQVVRGDSAAYFCASSPGGTAETQYFGPGTRLLVL.

This clonotype showed up just a few times. This chain links TRBV6-1 with TRBJ2-5; 7 bases fit TRBD2. V trimming: 10 bases; J trimming: 1 base; junction bases outside the gene matches: 6. The length of the CDR3 is 13 residues. The germline gives CDR1 MNHNS, CDR2 SASEGT. The CDR3 is CATNPSGQETQYF. Here the CDR3 DNA reads TGTGCCACAAACCCTAGCGGCCAAGAGACCCAGTACTTC.

This sequence joins TRBV2 and TRBJ2-5, with 13 nucleotides matching TRBD2. Per germline, CDR1 SNHLY and CDR2 FYNNEI. The J segment lost 6 bases and the V segment lost 6 bases, leaving 7 bases of the junction unmatched. The CDR3 runs to 15 residues. The CDR3 spells CASSLGLAGRKTQYF. CDR3 bases: TGTGCCAGCAGCTTGGGACTAGCGGGACGGAAGACCCAGTACTTC.

This clonotype has only a few counts. This chain links TRBV14 with TRBJ2-1; 12 positions match TRBD1. The J segment lost 7 bases and the V segment lost 8 bases, leaving 12 bases of the junction unmatched. This CDR3 is built from 16 residues. Germline CDR1 SGHDN, CDR2 FVKESK. In nucleotides, the CDR3 is TGTGCCAGCGACGCGGGGGACAGGGGGCGCCGGAATGAGCAGTTCTTC. It specifies CASDAGDRGRRNEQFF.

This clonotype occurred many times. The CDR3: CSVVRGTGAQETQYF. The CDR3 DNA is TGCAGCGTTGTACGCGGGACAGGGGCCCAAGAGACCCAGTACTTC. This chain joins TRBV29-1 and TRBJ2-5; 10 nucleotides agree with TRBD1. The ends lost 4 bases at V and 1 base at J; junction bases unmatched: 6. CDR1 is SQVTM, CDR2 ANQGSEA, per germline. This CDR3 has 15 residues.

This clonotype was recorded a few times. This chain uses TRBV5-6 with TRBJ1-2; D ambiguous. The CDR3 consists of 13 residues. CDR1 and CDR2 (germline): SGHDT, YYEEEE. V was trimmed by 0 bases and J by 2 bases, leaving 5 bases between them. The CDR3 DNA reads as TGTGCCAGCAGCTTGGCCAGGAACTATGGCTACACCTTC. Translation: CASSLARNYGYTF.

This clonotype was counted ten times or more. The gene calls are TRBV3-1 and TRBJ1-5; no firm D call. The germline CDR1 and CDR2 sequences are LGHDT and YNNKEL (reference sequence). V was pared by 2 bases and J by 4 bases, with 6 bases between. There are 13 residues in the CDR3. The CDR3 sequence is CASSQFRNQPQHF. The CDR3, as DNA: TGTGCCAGCAGCCAATTCAGAAATCAGCCCCAGCATTTT.

This clonotype occurred many times. The chain employs TRBV25-1 and TRBJ1-4, with D possibly matching TRBD1 (5 bases). The CDR3 is made up of 13 amino acids. Trimming left V 5 bases short and J 5 bases short, with 9 bases between. Germline V gene lookup returns CDR1 MGHDK and CDR2 SYGVNS. The DNA of the CDR3 is TGTGCCAGCAGTAGGGACGGGAATGAAAAACTGTTTTTT. The encoded protein is CASSRDGNEKLFF.

The chain is built from TRBV7-8 and TRBJ2-1, with D possibly called TRBD1 or TRBD2 (5 bases each). Germline V lookup: CDR1 SGHVS, CDR2 FQNEAQ. Trimming pared 4 bases from V and 5 bases from J, leaving 9 bases between. CDR3 length: 13 amino acids. CDR3 nucleotide sequence: TGTGCCAGCAGCTCGGGACCCGACAATGAGCAGTTCTTC. Its translation: CASSSGPDNEQFF.

Many counts were recorded for this clonotype. V and J are TRBV6-4 and TRBJ1-2; 10 nucleotides align to TRBD1. The CDR3 has 13 amino acids. The V gene end was trimmed by 6 bases and the J gene end by 3 bases; junction bases not matched to a gene: 1. Per germline, CDR1 MRHNA and CDR2 SNTAGT. The CDR3 coding sequence is TGTGCCAGCAGCGGGACAGGGGACTATGGCTACACCTTC. Its protein product is CASSGTGDYGYTF.